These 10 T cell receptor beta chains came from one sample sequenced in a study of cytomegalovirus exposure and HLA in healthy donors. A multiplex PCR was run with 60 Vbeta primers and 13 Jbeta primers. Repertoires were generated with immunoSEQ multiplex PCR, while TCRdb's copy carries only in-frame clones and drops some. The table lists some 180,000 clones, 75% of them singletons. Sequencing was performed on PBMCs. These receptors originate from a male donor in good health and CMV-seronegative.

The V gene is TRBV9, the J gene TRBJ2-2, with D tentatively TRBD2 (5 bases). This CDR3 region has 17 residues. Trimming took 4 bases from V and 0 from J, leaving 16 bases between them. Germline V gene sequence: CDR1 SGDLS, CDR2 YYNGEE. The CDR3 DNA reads TGTGCCAGCAGCCCCCATCTCAATAGCGCGAACACCGGGGAGCTGTTTTTT. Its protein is CASSPHLNSANTGELFF. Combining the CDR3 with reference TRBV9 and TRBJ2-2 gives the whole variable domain DSGVTQTPKHLITATGQRVTLRCSPRSGDLSVYWYQQSLDQGLQFLIQYYNGEERAKGNILERFSAQQFPDLHSELNLSSLELGDSALYFCASSPHLNSANTGELFFGEGSRLTVL.

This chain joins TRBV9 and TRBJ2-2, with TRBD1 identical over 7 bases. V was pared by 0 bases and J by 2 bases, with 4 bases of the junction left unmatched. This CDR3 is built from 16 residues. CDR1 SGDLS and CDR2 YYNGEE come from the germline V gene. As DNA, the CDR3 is TGTGCCAGCAGCGTAGGAAGGGGGCGAAACACCGGGGAGCTGTTTTTT. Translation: CASSVGRGRNTGELFF. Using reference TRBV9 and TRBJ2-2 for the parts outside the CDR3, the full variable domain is DSGVTQTPKHLITATGQRVTLRCSPRSGDLSVYWYQQSLDQGLQFLIQYYNGEERAKGNILERFSAQQFPDLHSELNLSSLELGDSALYFCASSVGRGRNTGELFFGEGSRLTVL.

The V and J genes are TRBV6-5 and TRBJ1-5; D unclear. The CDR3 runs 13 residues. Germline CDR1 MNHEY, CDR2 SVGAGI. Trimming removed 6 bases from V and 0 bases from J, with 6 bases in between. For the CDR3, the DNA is TGTGCCAGCAGCCGGTATAGCAATCAGCCCCAGCATTTT. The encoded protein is CASSRYSNQPQHF.

CDR3 sequence (DNA): TGTGCCAGCAGCGCGGACAAATACACAGATACGCAGTATTTT. It is translated as CASSADKYTDTQYF. The chain employs TRBV9 and TRBJ2-3, with D perhaps TRBD1 (5 bases). In germline, CDR1 is SGDLS, CDR2 YYNGEE. V shed 3 bases and J shed 2 bases, with 10 bases lying between them. The CDR3 runs to 14 residues.

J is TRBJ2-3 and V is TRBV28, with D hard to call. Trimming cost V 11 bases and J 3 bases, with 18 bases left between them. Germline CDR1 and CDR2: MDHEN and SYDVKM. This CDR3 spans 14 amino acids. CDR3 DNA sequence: TGTGCCTCATCGTTGGGCTCTCAGACAGATACGCAGTATTTT. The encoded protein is CASSLGSQTDTQYF.

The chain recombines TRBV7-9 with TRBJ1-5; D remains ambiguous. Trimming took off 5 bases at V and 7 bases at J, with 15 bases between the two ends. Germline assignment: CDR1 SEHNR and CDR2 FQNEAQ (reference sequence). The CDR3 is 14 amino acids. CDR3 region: CASSEVEVAQPQHF. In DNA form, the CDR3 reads TGTGCCAGCAGCGAGGTCGAGGTCGCCCAGCCCCAGCATTTT.

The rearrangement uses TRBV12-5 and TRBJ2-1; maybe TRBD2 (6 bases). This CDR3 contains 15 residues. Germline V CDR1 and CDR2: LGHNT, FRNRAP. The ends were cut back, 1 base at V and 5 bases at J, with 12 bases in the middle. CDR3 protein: CASGLGLGIDNEQFF. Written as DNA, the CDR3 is TGTGCTAGTGGTTTGGGACTAGGAATTGACAATGAGCAGTTCTTC.

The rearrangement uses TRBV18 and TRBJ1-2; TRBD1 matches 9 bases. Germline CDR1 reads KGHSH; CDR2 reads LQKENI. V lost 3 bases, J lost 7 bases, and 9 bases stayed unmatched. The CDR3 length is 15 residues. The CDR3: CASSPPGQGSFGYTF. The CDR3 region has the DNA TGTGCCAGCTCACCCCCGGGACAGGGCTCATTTGGCTACACCTTC.

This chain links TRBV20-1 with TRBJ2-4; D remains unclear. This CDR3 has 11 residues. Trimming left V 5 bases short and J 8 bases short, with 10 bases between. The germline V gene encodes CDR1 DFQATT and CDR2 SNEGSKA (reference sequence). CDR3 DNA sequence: TGCAGTGCTTTGGCTCTAGACATTCAGTACTTC. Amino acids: CSALALDIQYF.

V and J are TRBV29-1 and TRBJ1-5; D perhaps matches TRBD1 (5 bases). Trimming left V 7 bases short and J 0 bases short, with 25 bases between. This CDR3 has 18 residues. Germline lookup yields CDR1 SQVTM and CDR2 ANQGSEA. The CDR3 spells CSAQSLAGPSNSNQPQHF. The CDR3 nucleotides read TGCAGCGCCCAAAGCTTGGCAGGGCCAAGTAATAGCAATCAGCCCCAGCATTTT.